These T cell receptor beta chains were read from a single sample in a study of identical twins. One entry per CDR3 protein results from TCRdb running MiXCR on the 5' RACE reads. This table has hundreds of thousands of distinct CDR3 sequences, less than 7% appearing once. Specimen: naive T cells sorted from blood. These receptors were taken from a man in his late teens or twenties in good health. CDR3s include the opening cysteine and the closing phenylalanine or tryptophan. The D gene is left open where the match is weak. Clone size is given for some rows only: seen once, a few or many times, or a class if the clone is expanded.

D: .; size: many; V: TRBV11-2; J: TRBJ1-1; DNA: TGTGCCAGCAGCCCCTGGGAGGGGGGAACTGAAGCTTTCTTT; CDR3: CASSPWEGGTEAFF
D: .; size: many; V: TRBV12-3/TRBV12-4; J: TRBJ1-1; DNA: TGTGCCAGCACCCCCCGGGGAGAGAACACTGAAGCTTTCTTT; CDR3: CASTPRGENTEAFF
D: .; size: few; V: TRBV28; J: TRBJ1-1; DNA: TGTGCCAGCAGCTTCAGGGGTTACGGCACTGAAGCTTTCTTT; CDR3: CASSFRGYGTEAFF
D: TRBD1; size: few; V: TRBV5-1; J: TRBJ2-1; DNA: TGCGCCAGCAGCTTGATATTGGCAGGGGGCTATGAGCAGTTCTTC; CDR3: CASSLILAGGYEQFF
D: .; size: many; V: TRBV25-1; J: TRBJ1-6; DNA: TGTGCCAGCAGTTCGGAGATGGGGAAGAGGAGGAATTCACCCCTCCACTTT; CDR3: CASSSEMGKRRNSPLHF
D: .; size: few; V: TRBV29-1; J: TRBJ2-1; DNA: TGCAGCGTTGGATTGGGGGGCTTC; CDR3: CSVGLGGF
D: .; size: many; V: TRBV20-1; J: TRBJ2-2; DNA: TGCAGTGCTAGAGTCTTACGGCCCGGGGAGCTGTTTTTT; CDR3: CSARVLRPGELFF
D: .; size: .; V: TRBV6-1; J: TRBJ2-2; DNA: TGTGCCAGCGAAAGCTTGGGGGAGGCCACCGGGGAGCTGTTTTTT; CDR3: CASESLGEATGELFF
D: TRBD1; size: many; V: TRBV6-1; J: TRBJ1-1; DNA: TGTGCCAGCAGTGAATGGGGACAGGGATGGACTGAAGCTTTCTTT; CDR3: CASSEWGQGWTEAFF
D: .; size: many; V: TRBV15; J: TRBJ1-1; DNA: TGTGCCACCAGCAGAGATCGGGCAGGGTGGAACACTGAAGCTTTCTTT; CDR3: CATSRDRAGWNTEAFF
D: TRBD2; size: few; V: TRBV7-2; J: TRBJ2-3; DNA: TGTGCCAGCAGCGACACGTGGGGCGGGAGTCGGGATACGCAGTATTTT; CDR3: CASSDTWGGSRDTQYF
D: .; size: few; V: TRBV10-2; J: TRBJ2-6; DNA: TGCGCCAGATCCCAGGGGACTGGGGCCAACGTCCTGACTTTC; CDR3: CARSQGTGANVLTF
D: .; size: few; V: TRBV2; J: TRBJ2-3; DNA: TGTGCCAGCTCTATGCGGGAAGATACGCAGTATTTT; CDR3: CASSMREDTQYF
D: .; size: many; V: TRBV12-3/TRBV12-4; J: TRBJ2-7; DNA: TGTGCCAGCAGTCCCTCGGGGGACGCCTACGAGCAGTACTTC; CDR3: CASSPSGDAYEQYF
D: TRBD2; size: .; V: TRBV7-6; J: TRBJ2-3; DNA: TGTGCCAGCAGCCAACCAGCGGGGAACACAGATACGCAGTATTTT; CDR3: CASSQPAGNTDTQYF
D: .; size: few; V: TRBV12-3/TRBV12-4; J: TRBJ1-3; DNA: TGTGCCAGCAGGCCTTTCCGGGGAGAGAGTAACACCATATATTTT; CDR3: CASRPFRGESNTIYF
D: TRBD2; size: few; V: TRBV13; J: TRBJ2-4; DNA: TGTGCCAGCAGCCGGGGACTAGCGGAACTAGCCAAAAACATTCAGTACTTC; CDR3: CASSRGLAELAKNIQYF
D: TRBD2; size: many; V: TRBV24-1; J: TRBJ2-3; DNA: TGTGCCACTCAGATAGCGGGAGGAAGCACAGATACGCAGTATTTT; CDR3: CATQIAGGSTDTQYF
D: .; size: few; V: TRBV11-2; J: TRBJ1-6; DNA: TGTGCCAGCAGCCCGGGGGCCAAGGGGCGCGGATCACCCCTCCACTTT; CDR3: CASSPGAKGRGSPLHF
D: .; size: many; V: TRBV20-1; J: TRBJ2-3; DNA: TGCAGTGCTATCGCCCTGCTAGCGATCCAGGCAGATACGCAGTATTTT; CDR3: CSAIALLAIQADTQYF
D: .; size: many; V: TRBV5-1; J: TRBJ1-5; DNA: TGTGCCAGCAGTCTTGACGGTTATAGCAATCAGCCCCAGCATTTT; CDR3: CASSLDGYSNQPQHF
D: TRBD2; size: .; V: TRBV9; J: TRBJ2-7; DNA: TGTGCCAGCAGCGGGAGGACTAGCGGGACGTACGAGCAGTACTTC; CDR3: CASSGRTSGTYEQYF
D: .; size: many; V: TRBV20-1; J: TRBJ2-3; DNA: TGCAGTGCTTGGGGGGCTAGCACAGATACGCAGTATTTT; CDR3: CSAWGASTDTQYF
D: TRBD2; size: many; V: TRBV5-1; J: TRBJ2-1; DNA: TGCGCCAGCAGCCAGGGACTAGCGAGATACAATGAGCAGTTCTTC; CDR3: CASSQGLARYNEQFF
D: TRBD2; size: many; V: TRBV4-3; J: TRBJ2-1; DNA: TGCGCCAGCAGCCAGCAACTAGCGAGATGGGGCAATGAGCAGTTCTTC; CDR3: CASSQQLARWGNEQFF
D: TRBD2; size: many; V: TRBV29-1; J: TRBJ2-7; DNA: TGCAGCGTTGGACCGGGACTAGGACAGTACGAGCAGTACTTC; CDR3: CSVGPGLGQYEQYF
D: .; size: .; V: TRBV7-9; J: TRBJ2-2; DNA: TGTGCCAAACCCCTGACGGTTGAGCTGTTTTTT; CDR3: CAKPLTVELFF
D: .; size: .; V: TRBV5-1; J: TRBJ2-5; DNA: TGCGCCAGCAGCTTCTCAGGGGTCCAAGAGACCCAGTACTTC; CDR3: CASSFSGVQETQYF
D: TRBD1; size: .; V: TRBV15; J: TRBJ2-4; DNA: TGTGCCACCAGCGGAGGACAGGGTGTAAACATTCAGTACTTC; CDR3: CATSGGQGVNIQYF
D: TRBD2; size: .; V: TRBV20-1; J: TRBJ2-5; DNA: TGCAGTGCGCCTCCCCTCGTGCGGGAGGGCGGGGAGACCCAGTACTTC; CDR3: CSAPPLVREGGETQYF
D: .; size: .; V: TRBV19; J: TRBJ1-1; DNA: TGTGCCAGTAGTATAGACCCTGCGAACACTGAAGCTTTCTTT; CDR3: CASSIDPANTEAFF
D: .; size: many; V: TRBV12-3/TRBV12-4; J: TRBJ2-4; DNA: TGTGCCAGCAGTTTAGAGGGCGGTAGGAACATTCAGTACTTC; CDR3: CASSLEGGRNIQYF
D: .; size: many; V: TRBV20-1; J: TRBJ2-7; DNA: TGCAGTGCTAGTGAGTACGAGCAGTACTTC; CDR3: CSASEYEQYF
D: .; size: few; V: TRBV12-3/TRBV12-4; J: TRBJ2-6; DNA: TGTGCCAGCAGTTATACCTCTGGGGCCAACGTCCTGACTTTC; CDR3: CASSYTSGANVLTF
D: TRBD1; size: many; V: TRBV29-1; J: TRBJ1-1; DNA: TGCAGCGTCCGGGACAGGGGGCGATGGGGGGAGAACACTGAAGCTTTCTTT; CDR3: CSVRDRGRWGENTEAFF
D: .; size: .; V: TRBV9; J: TRBJ2-7; DNA: TGTGCCAGCAGCCCCCTACTGGGGACCGAGCAGTACTTC; CDR3: CASSPLLGTEQYF
D: .; size: many; V: TRBV12-3/TRBV12-4; J: TRBJ1-1; DNA: TGTGCCAGCAGTTTGTCCTCAGGCGGCGGAAAGAACACTGAAGCTTTCTTT; CDR3: CASSLSSGGGKNTEAFF
D: TRBD1; size: few; V: TRBV5-5; J: TRBJ2-5; DNA: TGTGCCAGCAGCAGTCCAACAGGGGAATGGGAGACCCAGTACTTC; CDR3: CASSSPTGEWETQYF
D: TRBD2; size: .; V: TRBV7-2; J: TRBJ2-2; DNA: TGTGCCAGCAGCTTAAGCGGGAGCTATACCGGGGAGCTGTTTTTT; CDR3: CASSLSGSYTGELFF
D: .; size: many; V: TRBV12-3/TRBV12-4; J: TRBJ1-5; DNA: TGTGCCAGCAGTTCCTTGGACAGTCAGCCCCAGCATTTT; CDR3: CASSSLDSQPQHF
D: .; size: many; V: TRBV25-1; J: TRBJ2-3; DNA: TGTGCCAGCAGTGAGGCGGGTCCAGATACGCAGTATTTT; CDR3: CASSEAGPDTQYF
D: TRBD2; size: .; V: TRBV10-3; J: TRBJ2-7; DNA: TGTGCCACCGCGGGAGGGGTTAGCAGCTCCTACGAGCAGTACTTC; CDR3: CATAGGVSSSYEQYF
D: .; size: few; V: TRBV20-1; J: TRBJ2-3; DNA: TGCAGTGCTAGAGATGCCCTTGACACAGATACGCAGTATTTT; CDR3: CSARDALDTDTQYF
D: .; size: many; V: TRBV6-1; J: TRBJ1-3; DNA: TGTGCCAGCAGTGAAGAGGGGGGAAGCTCTGGAAACACCATATATTTT; CDR3: CASSEEGGSSGNTIYF
D: .; size: few; V: TRBV6-1; J: TRBJ2-7; DNA: TGTGCCAGCACTAAACAGGGAGCGGCCTACGAGCAGTACTTC; CDR3: CASTKQGAAYEQYF
D: TRBD2; size: many; V: TRBV27; J: TRBJ2-1; DNA: TGTGCCAGCAATACCCGGGGACTAGCCTACAATGAGCAGTTCTTC; CDR3: CASNTRGLAYNEQFF